Sequencing of this T cell receptor beta chain was carried out in a study of graft-versus-host responses after intestinal transplantation. Study information: Those transplanted obtained multivisceral, liver-intestinal, or isolated intestinal grafts. All of the recipients had induction that used anti-thymocyte globulin, then tacrolimus and steroids for about 3 years.

As regards this clone: The target antigen is unknown.

Repertoires were generated with immunoSEQ multiplex PCR, while TCRdb's copy carries only in-frame clones and drops some. The sample lists approximately 86,000 clones, 91% occurring once. This CDR3 has 14 amino acids. In germline, CDR1 is SGHDT, CDR2 YYEEEE. Losses at the gene ends were 4 bases for V and 4 bases for J; bases not matched to a gene: 3. General study results and limits: Clonal ratios of graft-versus-host to host-versus-graft in allografts were high for patients exhibiting graft-donor T cell macrochimerism. GvH clones turned up in recipient marrow; some had shown up first in ileum or blood.

The TCR was taken from a human donor who received an intestinal transplant. The chain recombines TRBV5-6 with TRBJ2-3; 10 bases map to TRBD2. The input for sequencing was unstimulated CD4+ T cells sorted from spleen or lymph node cells, taken before intestinal transplant. This chain's CDR3 is CASSERGGPDTQYF. As DNA, the CDR3 is TGTGCCAGCAGCGAGCGGGGGGGCCCAGATACGCAGTATTTT.